The next 5 T cell receptor beta chains were all read from a single sample in a study of T cells in Graves' hyperthyroidism and ophthalmopathy. TCR beta CDR3 regions were amplified from RNA. The TCR CDR3 was amplified in a first-round RT-PCR using the HTBI primer set. One entry per CDR3 protein, called by TCRdb with MiXCR from the multiplex PCR reads. The data show around 300,000 distinct CDR3 sequences, 14% seen once. Sequencing was done on a sample of blood. These receptors all come from a woman in her 30s with Graves' hyperthyroidism.

This clonotype was seen many times. The chain is built from TRBV28 and TRBJ2-3; D may be TRBD1 or TRBD2 (5 bases each). The CDR3 runs 16 residues. The V gene's germline CDR1 is MDHEN and CDR2 SYDVKM. V gave up 1 base and J gave up 1 base, with 12 bases separating them. The CDR3 nucleotides are TGTGCCAGCAGTTTATTGCTGGGGGTGGGCACAGATACGCAGTATTTT. Residues: CASSLLLGVGTDTQYF.

The chain carries TRBV4-1 and TRBJ2-4; no reliable D call. V was shortened by 0 bases and J by 9 bases, with 21 bases between the two germline ends. The germline V gene has CDR1 MGHRA and CDR2 YSYEKL. The CDR3 spans 17 residues. The CDR3 nucleotides are TGCGCCAGCAGCCAAGATCCTAGGCGTCTCCGGATGGGCATTCAGTACTTC. This gives the protein CASSQDPRRLRMGIQYF.

This chain joins TRBV2 and TRBJ2-4, with 7 bases that match TRBD2. Per the germline V gene, CDR1 is SNHLY and CDR2 is FYNNEI. With 8 bases clipped from V and 2 bases from J, the junction kept 15 bases outside the gene matches. The CDR3 is made up of 17 amino acids. The CDR3 coding sequence is TGTGCCAGCGGAGGAGCTAGCGGTCGAACCTCCAAAAACATTCAGTACTTC. Translating it yields CASGGASGRTSKNIQYF.

The rearrangement joins TRBV7-9 to TRBJ2-1, with no clear D. V lost 5 bases to trimming and J lost 4 bases, with 9 bases between them. Per germline, CDR1 SEHNR and CDR2 FQNEAQ (reference sequence). The CDR3 is 13 amino acids. This chain's CDR3 is CASSPSQYNEQFF. The CDR3 region has the DNA TGTGCCAGCAGCCCCTCACAGTACAATGAGCAGTTCTTC.

This clonotype was recorded many times. This chain uses TRBV12-3 or TRBV12-4 with TRBJ1-2, with a weak D call TRBD1 (6 bases). Trimming shortened V by 7 bases and J by 6 bases, and 18 bases separated the two germline ends. This CDR3 has 14 amino acids. The CDR3 nucleotides read TGTGCCAGCACGGCCCAGGGGATTCACGATGGCTACACCTTC. Translated, it gives CASTAQGIHDGYTF.